What follows is one TCR beta chain and its context. Antigen specificity is unknown. Per the study methods: The authors used CDR3 differences across clinicopathological groups to build a distant-metastasis classifier for papillary thyroid cancer. Via MiXCR, TCRdb re-called the PCR reads. These V and J calls rely on TCRdb rather than the paper's analysis. This repertoire shows under 20,000 clones, under 35% found once; its top ten account for less than 15%. The V end lost 4 bases, the J end lost 8 bases, and 15 bases lay between the germline ends. CDR3 length: 14 residues. The germline V gene encodes CDR1 SGHRS and CDR2 YFSETQ. The data were taken from a study of metastatic and nonmetastatic thyroid tumors. Study context: Repertoires of blood and of tissue (tumor or nodule) from malignant and benign thyroid patients were compared. Study observations and caveats: Significantly greater TCR beta diversity was reportedly found in malignant thyroid tumors than in benign nodules (in blood and tumor).

No treatment of any kind had been given to any patient before thyroid surgery. Sequences were obtained from tumor tissue. The sequence was obtained from a female donor with papillary thyroid cancer or a benign thyroid nodule (not recorded which). Some clones in this sample may be carry-over from other donors' samples. The chain combines TRBV5-1 with TRBJ1-4; D not resolved. CDR3 bases: TGCGCCAGCAGCGCCGGAGGGTTAAGGGAAAAACTGTTTTTT. It is translated as CASSAGGLREKLFF. The whole variable domain, remainder taken from reference TRBV5-1 and TRBJ1-4, is KAGVTQTPRYLIKTRGQQVTLSCSPISGHRSVSWYQQTPGQGLQFLFEYFSETQRNKGNFPGRFSGRQFSNSRSEMNVSTLELGDSALYLCASSAGGLREKLFFGSGTQLSVL.